These T cell receptor beta chains were read from a single sample in a study of tumor and adjacent non-tumor tissue in lung cancer. TCRdb called the multiplex PCR reads again in MiXCR, with one record for every CDR3 protein. The sample lists more than 95,000 distinct CDR3 sequences, roughly 64% occurring once. Sequencing input: lung tumor tissue. The receptors derive from a man aged 25-45 years with non-small cell lung cancer. The CDR3 runs from the conserved cysteine through the conserved F or W. D genes are given only for firm matches. A row's size may be missing; if present it is once, few, many or a size class.

TRBV20-1	TRBJ2-7	once	TRBD2	TGCAGTGCCGAGTGGGGGGGGGACTCCTACGAGCAGTACTTC	CSAEWGGDSYEQYF
TRBV11-2	TRBJ1-2	NA	TRBD1	TGTGCCAACGGTCAGGGGGGAAATGATTACACCTTC	CANGQGGNDYTF
TRBV5-5	TRBJ1-1	many	NA	TGTGCCAGCAGCTCGGGGGGGGTAGCTGAAGCTTTCTTT	CASSSGGVAEAFF
TRBV10-3	TRBJ2-1	NA	NA	TGTGCCATCAACCAGCGCCAGACAAGTGAGCATTTCTTC	CAINQRQTSEHFF
TRBV10-3	TRBJ2-1	NA	NA	TGTGCCATCAGTGTGGGGATAGGGGGTACCAATGAGCAGTTCTTC	CAISVGIGGTNEQFF
TRBV6-2/TRBV6-3	TRBJ2-7	NA	NA	TGTGCCAGCTCCAAGCAGTCCTTACTCTACGAGCAGTACTTC	CASSKQSLLYEQYF
TRBV4-3	TRBJ2-1	NA	NA	TGCGCCGGCAGCCAGGATTACAGGGACAATGAACAGTTCTTC	CAGSQDYRDNEQFF
TRBV5-4	TRBJ2-1	NA	TRBD2	TGTGCCAGCAGCCGATTTCTAGCGGGGACCTACAATGAGCATTTCTTC	CASSRFLAGTYNEHFF
TRBV6-5	TRBJ1-6	many	TRBD1	TGTGCCAGCGGGGAACAGGGGAACCTCTATAATTCACCCCTCCACTTT	CASGEQGNLYNSPLHF
TRBV10-3	TRBJ2-2	many	NA	TGTGCCATCAGTGAGAGGGACACCGGGGAGCTGTTTTTT	CAISERDTGELFF
TRBV7-3	TRBJ2-3	NA	NA	TGTGCCAGCAGCTTAATCGGGGCCGCGGATACGCAGTATTTT	CASSLIGAADTQYF
TRBV12-5	TRBJ2-5	many	TRBD1	TGTGCTAGTGGTTTGGCCTCCGGGACAGGTGGAGAGACCCAGTACTTC	CASGLASGTGGETQYF
TRBV5-4	TRBJ2-2	few	NA	TGTGCCAGCAGCTTCGTTGCCAGGATGAACACCGGGGAGCTGTTTTTT	CASSFVARMNTGELFF
TRBV4-3	TRBJ2-7	NA	NA	TGCGCCAGCAGCCATCAAGTGGGGAACTACGAGCAGTACTTC	CASSHQVGNYEQYF
TRBV24-1	TRBJ2-7	NA	TRBD2	TGTGCCACCAGCGAGCTAGATGGGAGGGAAGCTTTCCACGAGCGGTACTTC	CATSELDGREAFHERYF
TRBV6-5	TRBJ1-4	NA	TRBD1	TGTACCGGCAGTTACTCGAAAGGGACAGCGAAACTGTTTTTT	CTGSYSKGTAKLFF
TRBV12-3/TRBV12-4	TRBJ1-4	NA	TRBD1	TGTGTCAGCAGTATGGGGACAGCCTTGTATGAAAAACTGTTTTTT	CVSSMGTALYEKLFF
TRBV20-1	TRBJ2-2	NA	NA	TGCAATGCTAGATCCCGCCTTACAGGGGAGCTGTTTTTT	CNARSRLTGELFF
TRBV20-1	TRBJ2-7	many	NA	TGCAGTGCTAGTCAATTCAGGGGATCCTACGAGCAGTACTTC	CSASQFRGSYEQYF
TRBV11-2	TRBJ2-7	NA	NA	TGTGCCAGCAGCTTGGCAGGCCTGGGCGAGCAGTACTTC	CASSLAGLGEQYF
TRBV6-5	TRBJ1-4	NA	NA	TGTGTTACACAAGGGGTGACTAATGAAAAACTGTTTTTT	CVTQGVTNEKLFF
TRBV19	TRBJ1-1	NA	TRBD1	TGTGCCAGTAGGAAGGGGACAGGGGCCACTGAAGCTTTCTTT	CASRKGTGATEAFF
TRBV4-1	TRBJ1-2	NA	NA	TGCGCCAGCGACCACGGCAGGGATTCGTTCGGCTATGGTTACACCTTC	CASDHGRDSFGYGYTF
TRBV20-1	TRBJ2-1	NA	NA	TGCGGTGCTGCCGCCTCAGGACTGGTGCTTTACAATGAGCAGTTCTTC	CGAAASGLVLYNEQFF
TRBV29-1	TRBJ2-3	NA	TRBD2	TGCAATGTTGAAACACCCAGCGGGGGCACAGATACGCAGTATTTT	CNVETPSGGTDTQYF
TRBV6-1	TRBJ2-3	NA	NA	TGTGCCAGCACGGCGAATAGTAATCAGCCCCAGTATTTT	CASTANSNQPQYF
TRBV29-1	TRBJ2-7	NA	NA	TGCAGCGTTGTGGCAGGCGGCAGATTTGTCTACGAGCAGTACTTC	CSVVAGGRFVYEQYF
TRBV12-3/TRBV12-4	TRBJ1-2	NA	NA	TGTGCCAGCAGCCAGCAGGGGCCGGGCTATGCCTACACCTTC	CASSQQGPGYAYTF
TRBV4-1	TRBJ1-3	NA	NA	TGCGCCAGCAGCCAAGTGCGATGGGAAGACTCTGGAAACACCATAAATTTT	CASSQVRWEDSGNTINF
TRBV6-6	TRBJ1-4	many	NA	TGTGCCAGCAGTCGGGACCAGGCGGCCGAAAAACTGTTTTTT	CASSRDQAAEKLFF
TRBV11-2	TRBJ2-1	NA	NA	TGTGCCAACAGCTACGTGACACGGGTAGATGAGCAGTTCTTC	CANSYVTRVDEQFF
TRBV20-1	TRBJ2-1	many	NA	TGCAGTGCCGGGGCGGCAAGCTCCTACAATGAGCAGTTCTTC	CSAGAASSYNEQFF
TRBV6-6	TRBJ2-7	NA	TRBD1	TGTGCCAGCAGCTCGGCCGGGACAGGGGATCTTACCTACGAGCAGTACTTC	CASSSAGTGDLTYEQYF
TRBV20-1	TRBJ2-1	many	NA	TGCAGTGCTAGTCCAGGTTTCGGTGAGCAGTTCTTC	CSASPGFGEQFF
TRBV6-2/TRBV6-3	TRBJ2-2	NA	TRBD2	TGTGCCAGCAGTGAAACCACAGGGGCCCGCGGGAGGGCCACGGCCGGGGAGCTGTTTTTT	CASSETTGARGRATAGELFF
TRBV11-2	TRBJ2-7	once	TRBD1	TGTGCCAGTAGCCGGGGGACAGGGGCTCTCGACCAGTACTTC	CASSRGTGALDQYF
TRBV20-1	TRBJ2-3	NA	NA	TGCAGTGCTAAGGGGATGAGCGGCACAGATACGCAGTATTTT	CSAKGMSGTDTQYF
TRBV5-4	TRBJ2-2	once	TRBD2	TGTGTCAGCAGCTTTAGCGGGAGGGCCGGGAAGCTGTTTTTT	CVSSFSGRAGKLFF
TRBV4-1	TRBJ1-1	few	NA	TGCGTCAGCAGCCACACTACCCGGACAGACTTGAACACTGAAGCTTTCTTT	CVSSHTTRTDLNTEAFF
TRBV5-1	TRBJ2-1	NA	NA	TGTGCCAGCAGCTTCGTCGGCGATAGCTCCTACAATGAGCAGTTATTC	CASSFVGDSSYNEQLF
TRBV4-2	TRBJ2-7	once	TRBD1	TGTACCAGCAGACAAGATCGGGACAGGGGTATTCCCTACGAGCAGTACTTC	CTSRQDRDRGIPYEQYF
TRBV12-3/TRBV12-4	TRBJ2-2	NA	NA	TGTGCCATCAGGGGACTAACCGCCACCGGGGAACTGTTTTTT	CAIRGLTATGELFF
TRBV7-9	TRBJ1-2	NA	NA	TGTGCCAGCAGCATAGACACCGAGGGTGGCTACACCTTC	CASSIDTEGGYTF
TRBV20-1	TRBJ2-2	NA	TRBD2	TGCAGTACTAGAAGAGAGCGGGAGGGGAAGACCGGGGAGCTGTTTTTT	CSTRREREGKTGELFF
TRBV6-6	TRBJ2-7	many	NA	TGTGCCAGCAGTTACTCGACTTTATCCTACGAGCAGTACTTC	CASSYSTLSYEQYF
TRBV29-1	TRBJ2-1	NA	TRBD2	TGCCGCGTTGAAGGGACTATTTACGATGAGCAGTTCTTC	CRVEGTIYDEQFF
TRBV20-1	TRBJ1-1	NA	NA	TGCAGCGCTAGAATCGGGCCACGCGGCACTGAAACTTTCTTT	CSARIGPRGTETFF
TRBV6-5	TRBJ2-5	many	NA	TGTGCCAGCAGTTCGTCAGTCCAAGAGACCCAGTACTTC	CASSSSVQETQYF
TRBV11-2	TRBJ2-3	NA	NA	TGTGCCGGTAGTCAGCCCACAGATACGCAGTATTTT	CAGSQPTDTQYF
TRBV11-2	TRBJ1-1	many	NA	TGTGCCAGCAGCTTACGTGCATACGGTATGAACACTGAAGCTTTCTTT	CASSLRAYGMNTEAFF
TRBV6-5	TRBJ2-6	NA	NA	TGTGCCAGCAGTTGGAGCCCAGGGTCTGGGGCCATCGTCCTGACTTTC	CASSWSPGSGAIVLTF
TRBV20-1	TRBJ1-1	many	NA	TGCAGTGCTTGTCGAGACACTGAAGCTTTCTTT	CSACRDTEAFF
TRBV12-3/TRBV12-4	TRBJ1-6	NA	NA	TGTGCCAGTAGTTCGGATCTAAGCTCCTATAATTCACCCCTCCACTTT	CASSSDLSSYNSPLHF
TRBV11-1	TRBJ2-7	few	TRBD1	TGTGCAAGTAGCTTGGACAGGACTCATAGTGAGCAGTACTTC	CASSLDRTHSEQYF
TRBV11-1	TRBJ2-2	many	TRBD2	TGTGCCAGCAGCTTACGGTCAGCGGGGGGCCCGGGCACCGGGGAGCTGTTTTTT	CASSLRSAGGPGTGELFF
TRBV20-1	TRBJ2-3	many	NA	TGCAGTGCTAGCCCTTTTGGACGCACAGATACGCAGTATTTT	CSASPFGRTDTQYF
TRBV20-1	TRBJ2-2	many	TRBD1	TGCAGTGCTATTCAGGGGGCAGGCGGGGAGCTGTTTTTT	CSAIQGAGGELFF